This T cell receptor beta chain derives from a study of identical twins. Study findings and constraints: Cord blood's abundant beta clonotypes had fewer insertions, unlike memory repertoires. Monozygotic twin pairs showed more out-of-frame TCR alpha sharing than models estimated.

Unique molecular identifiers were present on the cDNA, which also gained a universal primer site by template switching. TCRdb ran MiXCR on the 5' RACE reads and lists one entry per CDR3 protein. The data contain some 690,000 distinct CDR3 sequences, approximately 22% of them singletons. Note on this clonotype: No antigen is known for it.

The CDR3 consists of 15 residues. Germline assignment: CDR1 SGHNT and CDR2 YENEEA. V shed 5 bases and J 5 bases; nucleotides not matched to a gene: 11. This sample was shared with a second study, whose subject was T cells expressing NK-cell markers. This second study says: Sorted CD3+CD56+NKG2C+, CD3+CD56+NKG2C- and CD3+CD56-NKG2C+ T cells supplied TCR beta repertoires.

This sequence was found in a woman aged 18-29 years in good health. The genes are TRBV11-3 and TRBJ1-1, with TRBD1 identical over 7 bases. The sequenced sample consisted of PBMCs. The CDR3 nucleotides read TGTGCCAGCAGCCAAAGACAGGGAGAAGGGACTGAAGCTTTCTTT. Translating gives CASSQRQGEGTEAFF. Looking up the rest from reference TRBV11-3 and TRBJ1-1 gives the full variable domain: EAGVVQSPRYKIIEKKQPVAFWCNPISGHNTLYWYLQNLGQGPELLIRYENEEAVDDSQLPKDRFSAERLKGVDSTLKIQPAELGDSAVYLCASSQRQGEGTEAFFGQGTRLTVV.